One and the same sample provided the 21 T cell receptor beta chains below, sequenced in a study of spatial heterogeneity in lung cancer. Specified time point: sample taken at primary tumor resection. MiXCR, run by TCRdb on the 5' RACE reads, gives a single entry per CDR3 protein. Among 5,000 to 6,500 distinct CDR3 sequences listed, approximately 20% were seen once. Sequenced here: normal lung tissue next to the tumor, sampled at surgery. These receptors were obtained from a male donor with early-stage non-small cell lung cancer.

The J gene is TRBJ1-3, the V gene TRBV2; D may be TRBD1 (5 bases). CDR1 and CDR2 (germline): SNHLY, FYNNEI. The ends were cut back, 4 bases at V and 2 bases at J, with 9 bases in the middle. The CDR3 runs 14 residues. CDR3 sequence: CASSGDSPGNTIYF. In DNA form, the CDR3 reads TGTGCCAGCAGTGGAGACAGTCCTGGAAACACCATATATTTT.

Relative to its sample, this clonotype is medium-sized. The chain joins TRBV6-2 or TRBV6-3 to TRBJ2-1; perhaps TRBD1 as D (5 bases). V lost 1 base and J 4 bases, leaving 11 bases between the germline ends. CDR1 is MNHEY and CDR2 is SVGEGT in the germline V gene. The CDR3 has 15 residues. CDR3 DNA: TGTGCCAGCAGTTACTATAAGGGGAATTACAATGAGCAGTTCTTC. This codes for CASSYYKGNYNEQFF.

Concerning this clonotype: A much larger clone lies a single base off, so this may be a read error. The rearrangement links TRBV7-2 to TRBJ2-5; 9 bases map to TRBD2. The CDR3 runs 16 residues. The germline CDR1 and CDR2 sequences are SGHTA and FQGNSA. The CDR3 protein is CASNLGSGGRQETQYF. The DNA of the CDR3 is TGTGCCAGCAACTTAGGGAGCGGGGGGCGTCAAGAGACCCAGTACTTC. The full variable domain, in which reference TRBV7-2 and TRBJ2-5 provide the parts outside the CDR3, is GAGVSQSPSNKVTEKGKDVELRCDPISGHTALYWYRQSLGQGLEFLIYFQGNSAPDKSGLPSDRFSAERTGGSVSTLTIQRTQQEDSAVYLCASNLGSGGRQETQYFGPGTRLLVL.

The V gene is TRBV15, the J gene TRBJ1-5; D is unclear. The V gene lost 1 base and the J gene lost 0 bases, with 4 bases spanning the gap. The CDR3 spans 14 residues. Germline assignment: CDR1 LNHNV and CDR2 YYDKDF (reference sequence). DNA of the CDR3: TGTGCCACCAGCAGAGTTACTAGCAATCAGCCCCAGCATTTT. This encodes CATSRVTSNQPQHF.

This clonotype is labeled as medium-sized. This chain links TRBV3-1 with TRBJ2-7; the D gene is possibly TRBD1 (6 bases). V gave up 7 bases and J gave up 0 bases, with 13 bases separating them. Germline V gives CDR1 LGHDT, CDR2 YNNKEL (reference sequence). The CDR3 extends over 14 amino acids. CDR3 sequence (DNA): TGTGCCAGCAACGACGGGACATCCTCCTACGAGCAGTACTTC. As protein: CASNDGTSSYEQYF.

The chain joins TRBV28 to TRBJ1-5; a possible D gene is TRBD1 (6 bases). The CDR3 contains 15 residues. Between the trimmed V and J ends, which lost 3 bases and 9 bases, there was a span of 18 bases. Per germline, CDR1 MDHEN and CDR2 SYDVKM. As DNA, the CDR3 is TGTGCCAGCAGTTTCTCTCGGGGGGCGCCGGGGCCCCAGCATTTT. This translates into CASSFSRGAPGPQHF.

V and J are TRBV9 and TRBJ2-2; 7 bases agree with TRBD2. The V and J ends lost 0 bases and 2 bases, in that order; junction bases with no gene match: 4. The CDR3 has 16 residues. The germline V gene has CDR1 SGDLS and CDR2 YYNGEE. The CDR3 DNA follows: TGTGCCAGCAGCGTAGTTCCAGCGGGAAACACCGGGGAGCTGTTTTTT. It translates to CASSVVPAGNTGELFF.

By proportion, this clonotype is medium-sized. The chain couples TRBV25-1 to TRBJ1-6, with a weak D call TRBD1 (5 bases). The ends were cut back, 2 bases at V and 8 bases at J, with 7 bases in the middle. CDR1 and CDR2 (germline): MGHDK, SYGVNS. This CDR3 has 13 residues. The CDR3 is CASSEQGDSPLHF. CDR3 nucleotide sequence: TGTGCCAGCAGTGAACAAGGGGATTCACCCCTCCACTTT.

This clonotype was counted between two and nine times. This chain joins TRBV27 and TRBJ1-1; unclear D gene. This CDR3 is 12 amino acids long. Per germline, CDR1 MNHEY and CDR2 SMNVEV (reference sequence). V gave up 8 bases and J gave up 3 bases, with 10 bases separating them. This CDR3 reads CASRSSYTEAFF. CDR3 DNA: TGTGCCAGCCGGAGTAGTTACACTGAAGCTTTCTTT.

The chain carries TRBV12-3 or TRBV12-4 and TRBJ1-6; 8 bases are shared with TRBD1. Trimming at V came to 6 bases and at J to 9 bases, leaving 7 bases not matched to a gene. The CDR3 contains 14 residues. The CDR3 is CASSPRGLSSPLHF. DNA of the CDR3: TGTGCCAGCAGCCCCAGGGGGCTGAGTTCACCCCTCCACTTT.

The J gene is TRBJ2-2, the V gene TRBV20-1, with TRBD2 identical over 12 bases. After removal of 3 bases from V and 5 bases from J, the junction contained 1 base not matched to a gene. The CDR3 consists of 14 residues. Germline V gives CDR1 DFQATT, CDR2 SNEGSKA (reference sequence). The CDR3, as DNA: TGCAGTGCTAGTCTAGCGGGAGGGACCGGGGAGCTGTTTTTT. Protein sequence: CSASLAGGTGELFF.

This chain connects TRBV6-1 to TRBJ1-4; possibly TRBD1 for D (6 bases). Germline V gives CDR1 MNHNS, CDR2 SASEGT. V was trimmed by 1 base and J by 3 bases, leaving 6 bases between them. There are 14 residues in the CDR3. This CDR3 reads CASSEGTANEKLFF. The CDR3 nucleotides read TGTGCCAGCAGTGAAGGGACAGCTAATGAAAAACTGTTTTTT.

The chain carries TRBV5-1 and TRBJ1-1; perhaps TRBD1 as D (5 bases). This CDR3 comprises 15 residues. The V and J ends lost 4 bases and 5 bases respectively, with 18 bases between them. Germline lookup yields CDR1 SGHRS and CDR2 YFSETQ. The CDR3 bases are TGCGCCAGCAGCCCCGAGGGGAGTGAGGCGACTGAAGCTTTCTTT. This gives the protein CASSPEGSEATEAFF. Combining the CDR3 with reference TRBV5-1 and TRBJ1-1 gives the whole variable domain KAGVTQTPRYLIKTRGQQVTLSCSPISGHRSVSWYQQTPGQGLQFLFEYFSETQRNKGNFPGRFSGRQFSNSRSEMNVSTLELGDSALYLCASSPEGSEATEAFFGQGTRLTVV.

CDR3 sequence: CASSLSHPGPSPEQFF. The CDR3 DNA reads as TGTGCCAGCAGCCTATCTCACCCGGGACCATCGCCAGAGCAGTTCTTC. This chain connects TRBV11-2 to TRBJ2-1; D possibly matches TRBD1 or TRBD2 (5 bases each). V lost 5 bases and J lost 10, with 24 bases in between. The CDR3 runs to 16 residues. The germline gives CDR1 SGHAT, CDR2 FQNNGV. Filled out from reference TRBV11-2 and TRBJ2-1, the complete variable domain reads EAGVAQSPRYKIIEKRQSVAFWCNPISGHATLYWYQQILGQGPKLLIQFQNNGVVDDSQLPKDRFSAERLKGVDSTLKIQPAKLEDSAVYLCASSLSHPGPSPEQFFGPGTRLTVL.

The chain carries TRBV20-1 and TRBJ2-7, with unresolved D. V was pared by 3 bases and J by 7 bases, with 7 bases between. Germline CDR1 and CDR2: DFQATT and SNEGSKA (reference sequence). The CDR3 totals 10 residues. CDR3 amino acids: CSARRIEQYF. DNA for the CDR3: TGCAGTGCTAGGCGGATTGAGCAGTACTTC.

This clonotype was recorded a few times. The gene calls are TRBV6-2 or TRBV6-3 and TRBJ1-1, with D perhaps TRBD1 (5 bases). Trimming stripped 4 bases from V and 1 base from J, with 13 bases between. Germline assignment: CDR1 MNHEY and CDR2 SVGEGT. The CDR3 is made up of 15 amino acids. The CDR3 protein is CASSLSGRGNTEAFF. CDR3 DNA sequence: TGTGCCAGCAGTTTATCGGGACGGGGGAACACTGAAGCTTTCTTT.

This clonotype is termed medium-sized. V usage is TRBV5-1 and J usage is TRBJ2-3; 10 bases are shared with TRBD2. Trimming at V came to 3 bases and at J to 6 bases, leaving 7 bases not matched to a gene. This CDR3 is 15 amino acids long. CDR1 SGHRS and CDR2 YFSETQ come from the germline V gene. In DNA, the CDR3 is TGCGCCAGCAGCTCCGGTACAGCGGGAGGGGATACGCAGTATTTT. Translated, it gives CASSSGTAGGDTQYF.

The V call is TRBV7-9, the J call TRBJ2-6; D is possibly TRBD1 (5 bases). The CDR3 totals 20 residues. Germline CDR1 and CDR2: SEHNR and FQNEAQ (reference sequence). Trimming stripped 0 bases from V and 0 bases from J, with 18 bases between. CDR3 sequence: CASSLARSSGISSGANVLTF. For the CDR3, the DNA is TGTGCCAGCAGCTTAGCGCGGTCCTCAGGGATATCCTCTGGGGCCAACGTCCTGACTTTC.

This chain joins TRBV4-3 and TRBJ2-5, with 12 bases fitting TRBD2. In germline, CDR1 is LGHNA, CDR2 YSLEER. The CDR3 sequence is 18 residues long. J gave up 5 bases and V 4 bases, and 14 bases lay outside the gene matches. CDR3 region: CASSRGGRLAGAPETQYF. The CDR3 nucleotides are TGCGCCAGCAGCCGAGGAGGAAGACTAGCGGGAGCCCCGGAGACCCAGTACTTC.

In its sample, this clonotype ranks as medium-sized (0.01 to 0.1%). The chain recombines TRBV7-2 with TRBJ2-1; perhaps TRBD1 as D (6 bases). The V end lost 2 bases, the J end lost 8 bases, and 10 bases lay between the germline ends. The CDR3 length is 13 residues. The germline V gene encodes CDR1 SGHTA and CDR2 FQGNSA. In DNA, the CDR3 is TGTGCCAGCAGCTTAAGACAGGCGGATGAGCAGTTCTTC. Amino acids: CASSLRQADEQFF.

This chain connects TRBV6-4 to TRBJ2-1; D not certain. Trimming left V 4 bases short and J 9 bases short, with 13 bases between. The CDR3 is 13 residues long. Germline-derived CDR1 and CDR2 are MRHNA and SNTAGT. The CDR3 is CASSAVVRSEQFF. CDR3 coding DNA: TGTGCCAGCAGTGCGGTCGTCCGGAGTGAGCAGTTCTTC.